This paragraph reports one TCR beta chain. Its antigen is unknown. Trimming at V came to 4 bases and at J to 5 bases, leaving 6 bases not matched to a gene. Germline CDR1 MGHRA, CDR2 YSYEKL. The CDR3 consists of 14 residues. The data originate from a study of CD8 T cells in Susac syndrome. Study results and limitations: Across the total CD8+ repertoires, sixteen Susac-specific public clones were found. The CD8+ TEMRA repertoires yielded five such clones.

The RNA input was about 0.45 to 1 ug, and it was reverse transcribed with random hexamers. Each CDR3 protein gets one entry after TCRdb re-called the immunoSEQ multiplex PCR reads with MiXCR. This sample carries about 130,000 distinct CDR3 sequences, more than 85% of them seen once, and the ten largest clones take roughly 0.2%. The chain is built from TRBV4-1 and TRBJ1-2, with 8 nucleotides matching TRBD1. The receptor's source is a human donor with Susac syndrome. Source material: CD8+ T cells from PBMCs. The CDR3 DNA reads TGCGCCAGCAGCCGGGAACAGGGGGATTATGGCTACACCTTC. Protein product: CASSREQGDYGYTF.